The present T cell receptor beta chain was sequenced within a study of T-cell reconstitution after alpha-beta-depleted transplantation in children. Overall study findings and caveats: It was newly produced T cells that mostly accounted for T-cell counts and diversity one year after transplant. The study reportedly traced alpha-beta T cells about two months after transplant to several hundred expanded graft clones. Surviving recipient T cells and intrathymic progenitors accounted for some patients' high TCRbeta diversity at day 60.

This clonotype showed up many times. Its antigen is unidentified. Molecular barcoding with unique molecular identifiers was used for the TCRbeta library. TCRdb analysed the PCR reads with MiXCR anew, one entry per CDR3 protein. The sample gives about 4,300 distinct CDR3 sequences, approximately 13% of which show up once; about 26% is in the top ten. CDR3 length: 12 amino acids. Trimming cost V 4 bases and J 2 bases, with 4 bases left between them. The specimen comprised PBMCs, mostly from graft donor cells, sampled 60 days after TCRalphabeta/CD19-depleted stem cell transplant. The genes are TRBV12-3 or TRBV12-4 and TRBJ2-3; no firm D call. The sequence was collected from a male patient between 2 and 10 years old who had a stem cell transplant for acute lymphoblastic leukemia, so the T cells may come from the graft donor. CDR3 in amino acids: CASSYVTDTQYF. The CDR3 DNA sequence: TGTGCCAGCAGTTACGTCACAGATACGCAGTATTTT.